The 30 T cell receptor beta chains below were found in one sample sequenced in a study of T cells in Graves' hyperthyroidism and ophthalmopathy. The CDR3 regions of TCR beta were amplified from RNA transcripts. In the first-round RT-PCR of the TCR CDR3, the HTBI primer set was used. Via MiXCR, TCRdb re-called the multiplex PCR reads, giving one row per CDR3 protein. Here the sample spans some 700,000 distinct CDR3 sequences, 15% to 20% being singletons. Sequenced: blood. Every receptor here comes from a man in his fifties or sixties with Graves' hyperthyroidism.

Comments on this clonotype: A much larger clone lies one base from this, so it may be a read error. The rearrangement links TRBV27 to TRBJ2-2; no definite D call. The V and J ends lost 6 bases and 4 bases respectively, with 18 bases between them. CDR3 length: 16 amino acids. The germline V gene has CDR1 MNHEY and CDR2 SMNVEV (reference sequence). CDR3 region: CASSGHAVVRTGELFF. The CDR3 DNA follows: TGTGCCAGCAGCGGCCACGCGGTAGTTCGCACCGGGGAGCTGTTTTTT.

V gene TRBV7-8 combines with J gene TRBJ2-1; 8 bases line up with TRBD2. Per the germline V gene, CDR1 is SGHVS and CDR2 is FQNEAQ. The trim removed 5 bases at V and 8 bases at J, leaving 11 bases unmatched. The CDR3 is 15 residues long. The CDR3 region is CASSHLASGSYEQFF. CDR3 nucleotide sequence: TGTGCCAGCAGCCACCTGGCTAGCGGGTCTTATGAGCAGTTCTTC.

This clonotype was counted ten times or more. The chain uses TRBV6-1 and TRBJ2-1, with TRBD2 identical over 15 bases. The junction had 5 bases not matched to a gene; V was cut back by 6 bases and J by 8 bases. The CDR3 sequence is 15 residues long. Germline V gene sequence: CDR1 MNHNS, CDR2 SASEGT. The CDR3 region is CASRPGTSGRYEQFF. CDR3 DNA: TGTGCCAGCAGACCCGGGACTAGCGGGAGGTATGAGCAGTTCTTC.

The chain couples TRBV3-1 to TRBJ1-2; D is perhaps TRBD1 (6 bases). From germline, CDR1 is LGHDT and CDR2 YNNKEL (reference sequence). This CDR3 spans 15 amino acids. V was pared by 0 bases and J by 4 bases, with 12 bases between. The CDR3 nucleotides read TGTGCCAGCAGCCAAGATCTAGACAGGTGCTATGGCTACACCTTC. It encodes CASSQDLDRCYGYTF.

There are a few counts of this clonotype. A much larger clone lies a single base off, so this may be a read error. The chain combines TRBV2 with TRBJ2-7, with D perhaps given as TRBD1 or TRBD2 (6 bases each). The CDR3 runs 14 residues. Germline V gives CDR1 SNHLY, CDR2 FYNNEI. Trimming took off 1 base at V and 2 bases at J, with 9 bases between the two ends. The CDR3 DNA reads TGTGCCAGCAGTGAAGAGGGGGGCCCCTACGAGCAGTACTTC. Amino acid sequence: CASSEEGGPYEQYF.

This clonotype appeared many times. This chain uses TRBV9 with TRBJ2-1; 7 nucleotides agree with TRBD2. The CDR3 totals 14 residues. The V gene's germline CDR1 is SGDLS and CDR2 YYNGEE. V was clipped by 0 bases and J by 10 bases; unmatched bases: 7. This CDR3 is CASSVAGGPWEQFF. CDR3 DNA sequence: TGTGCCAGCAGCGTAGCGGGAGGACCCTGGGAGCAGTTCTTC.

This clonotype was picked up many times. The chain carries TRBV5-1 and TRBJ2-1, with D unclear. The CDR3 covers 11 residues. Germline V CDR1 and CDR2: SGHRS, YFSETQ. The V end was cut by 0 bases, the J end by 9 bases, with 4 bases between. CDR3 sequence: CASSLDLEQFF. Written as DNA, the CDR3 is TGCGCCAGCAGCTTGGATCTTGAGCAGTTCTTC.

This clonotype was counted between two and nine times. J is TRBJ1-2 and V is TRBV19; no reliable D call. Germline V gene sequence: CDR1 LNHDA, CDR2 SQIVND (reference sequence). Trimming took 3 bases from V and 5 from J, leaving 16 bases between them. The CDR3 consists of 15 residues. CDR3 sequence (DNA): TGTGCCAGTAGTATCCTCCCCGGACCGGGTTATGGCTACACCTTC. This sequence encodes CASSILPGPGYGYTF. The full variable domain, completed using reference TRBV19 and TRBJ1-2, is DGGITQSPKYLFRKEGQNVTLSCEQNLNHDAMYWYRQDPGQGLRLIYYSQIVNDFQKGDIAEGYSVSREKKESFPLTVTSAQKNPTAFYLCASSILPGPGYGYTFGSGTRLTVV.

This clonotype appeared a few times. V and J are TRBV19 and TRBJ2-3; D may be TRBD2 (6 bases). CDR1 and CDR2 (germline): LNHDA, SQIVND (reference sequence). The CDR3 runs 13 residues. Trimming shortened V by 4 bases and J by 6 bases, and 11 bases separated the two germline ends. The CDR3 DNA is TGTGCCAGTAGTACCACTAGCTTTGATACGCAGTATTTT. Amino acids: CASSTTSFDTQYF.

A remark on this clonotype: Possible read error: a much larger clone is one base away. The gene calls are TRBV19 and TRBJ2-7; 9 nucleotides line up with TRBD1. Germline CDR1 is LNHDA and CDR2 is SQIVND (reference sequence). This CDR3 is built from 15 residues. Losses at the gene ends were 3 bases for V and 0 bases for J; bases not matched to a gene: 3. The CDR3 protein is CASSIETGGSYEQYF. CDR3 in DNA: TGTGCCAGTAGTATCGAGACAGGGGGCTCCTACGAGCAGTACTTC.

This clonotype was observed a few times. The chain carries TRBV27 and TRBJ1-5, with D maybe TRBD1 (6 bases). Germline CDR1 is MNHEY and CDR2 is SMNVEV (reference sequence). This CDR3 has 17 amino acids. V dropped 6 bases and J dropped 6 bases, with 24 bases sitting between them. As DNA, the CDR3 is TGTGCCAGCAGCCCTCTACAGGGAAGAGGGCATTTTCAGCCCCAGCATTTT. Amino acid sequence: CASSPLQGRGHFQPQHF.

This clonotype occurred a few times. This chain links TRBV28 with TRBJ2-7; maybe TRBD2 (6 bases). The V end lost 6 bases, the J end lost 3 bases, and 15 bases lay between the germline ends. CDR3 size: 14 residues. Germline V gene lookup returns CDR1 MDHEN and CDR2 SYDVKM. The DNA of the CDR3 is TGTGCCAGCAGGATGGAGGGCGGGGTCTACGAGCAGTACTTC. Protein: CASRMEGGVYEQYF. The whole variable domain, filled in from reference TRBV28 and TRBJ2-7, reads DVKVTQSSRYLVKRTGEKVFLECVQDMDHENMFWYRQDPGLGLRLIYFSYDVKMKEKGDIPEGYSVSREKKERFSLILESASTNQTSMYLCASRMEGGVYEQYFGPGTRLTVT.

This clonotype was detected ten times or more. At one boundary the junction diverges from the germline segment, which might be a read error. The chain joins TRBV6-1 to TRBJ1-1; 7 bases are shared with TRBD1. The CDR3 has 17 residues. Looked up from germline, CDR1 is MNHNS and CDR2 is SASEGT. The CDR3 reads CANSRRTGERRNTEAFF. The CDR3 DNA reads as TGTGCCAACAGTCGAAGGACAGGAGAACGCCGGAACACTGAAGCTTTCTTT.

At least ten counts were recorded for this clonotype. V is TRBV11-2 and J is TRBJ2-5; D gene unclear. The CDR3 has 11 amino acids. Germline V gene lookup returns CDR1 SGHAT and CDR2 FQNNGV. V gave up 5 bases and J gave up 5 bases, with 6 bases separating them. The CDR3: CASSGLETQYF. The CDR3 nucleotides read TGTGCCAGCAGCGGCTTGGAGACCCAGTACTTC.

This clonotype was seen a handful of times. The chain joins TRBV10-3 to TRBJ2-3; TRBD2 aligns across 15 bases. The V gene's germline CDR1 is ENHRY and CDR2 SYGVKD. Trimming cost V 0 bases and J 2 bases; bases outside gene matches: 6. The CDR3 loop spans 19 amino acids. The CDR3 spells CAISESGTSGRTYTDTQYF. The CDR3 nucleotides are TGTGCCATCAGTGAGTCGGGGACTAGCGGGAGGACCTACACAGATACGCAGTATTTT.

The chain employs TRBV28 and TRBJ2-7; D is unclear. Trimming removed 6 bases at V and 1 base at J, with 13 bases between. The germline V gene has CDR1 MDHEN and CDR2 SYDVKM. The CDR3 has 14 residues. For the CDR3, the DNA is TGTGCCAGCAGATGGTCCCTGACTTCCTACGAGCAGTACTTC. Its protein is CASRWSLTSYEQYF.

This clonotype was picked up many times. The J gene is TRBJ2-7, the V gene TRBV28; 11 nucleotides align to TRBD1. CDR1 MDHEN and CDR2 SYDVKM come from the germline V gene. The CDR3 contains 16 residues. Trimming took 3 bases from V and 4 from J; bases not matched to a gene: 8. CDR3 sequence (DNA): TGTGCCAGCAGTTTCCTAGGGACAGGGGGTTTGTACGAGCAGTACTTC. Translating gives CASSFLGTGGLYEQYF.

This clonotype was observed at least ten times. This chain joins TRBV20-1 and TRBJ2-1, with 10 bases lining up with TRBD2. V lost 5 bases and J lost 5; bases outside the gene matches: 9. The CDR3 is made up of 15 amino acids. CDR1 is DFQATT and CDR2 is SNEGSKA in the germline V gene (reference sequence). The CDR3 spells CSARRTSGGDNEQFF. For the CDR3, the DNA is TGCAGTGCTCGCAGGACTAGCGGAGGGGACAATGAGCAGTTCTTC.

The table lists this clonotype with a few counts. The genes are TRBV18 and TRBJ1-1, with 8 bases fitting TRBD1. V lost 3 bases, J lost 4 bases, and 4 bases stayed unmatched. CDR3 size: 14 residues. Looked up from germline, CDR1 is KGHSH and CDR2 is LQKENI. This chain's CDR3 is CASSPDRVSTEAFF. In nucleotides, the CDR3 is TGTGCCAGCTCACCGGACAGGGTGAGCACTGAAGCTTTCTTT.

This clonotype was recorded many times. The gene calls are TRBV6-1 and TRBJ2-3, with 15 bases matching TRBD2. Trimming removed 5 bases from V and 0 bases from J; junction bases left unmatched: 9. The CDR3 has 19 amino acids. Germline assignment: CDR1 MNHNS and CDR2 SASEGT. This CDR3 is CASSLLGTSGRSSTDTQYF. For the CDR3, the DNA is TGTGCCAGCAGTTTACTGGGGACTAGCGGGAGGTCTAGCACAGATACGCAGTATTTT.

This clonotype was seen repeatedly, ten times or more. The V gene is TRBV19, the J gene TRBJ2-1; 7 bases map to TRBD2. Germline V lookup: CDR1 LNHDA, CDR2 SQIVND (reference sequence). The CDR3 covers 17 residues. With V trimmed by 6 bases and J by 7 bases, 18 bases remained unmatched. The CDR3: CASRTLAGAFGVNEQFF. In DNA, the CDR3 is TGTGCCAGTAGGACCCTGGCGGGAGCATTCGGGGTGAATGAGCAGTTCTTC.

The chain carries TRBV19 and TRBJ2-3; no definite D call. The CDR3 is made up of 14 amino acids. Germline V lookup: CDR1 LNHDA, CDR2 SQIVND (reference sequence). The V end lost 5 bases, the J end lost 0 bases, and 9 bases lay between the germline ends. The CDR3 DNA reads as TGTGCCAGTAGTCCCCAATCTAGCACAGATACGCAGTATTTT. It is translated as CASSPQSSTDTQYF.

This clonotype was seen more than once but under ten times. The chain is built from TRBV18 and TRBJ1-4; no definite D call. The CDR3 is 15 amino acids. Germline V CDR1 and CDR2: KGHSH, LQKENI. Trimming left V 5 bases short and J 8 bases short, with 18 bases between. CDR3 coding DNA: TGTGCCAGCTCATCATGGATCTGGCCAGAGGAAAAACTGTTTTTT. Its protein is CASSSWIWPEEKLFF.

There are many counts of this clonotype. The chain recombines TRBV28 with TRBJ1-3, with TRBD1 as a possible D gene (6 bases). The CDR3 sequence is 14 residues long. Per germline, CDR1 MDHEN and CDR2 SYDVKM. V was pared by 6 bases and J by 0 bases, with 9 bases between. The DNA for the CDR3 is TGTGCCAGCAGAAAAGGGGGCTCTGGAAACACCATATATTTT. It yields the protein CASRKGGSGNTIYF.

This clonotype was seen ten or more times. V is TRBV12-3 or TRBV12-4 and J is TRBJ1-2; no definite D call. V was pared by 6 bases and J by 5 bases, with 7 bases between. This CDR3 is 11 amino acids long. CDR3 protein: CASSPVYGYTF. CDR3 sequence (DNA): TGTGCCAGCAGCCCTGTGTATGGCTACACCTTC.

As regards this clonotype: It may be a read error: a sequence one base away is much more abundant. The rearrangement joins TRBV13 to TRBJ1-1; 11 bases align to TRBD1. CDR3 length: 14 residues. Germline V gene sequence: CDR1 PRHDT, CDR2 FYEKMQ (reference sequence). V trimming: 4 bases; J trimming: 7 bases; junction bases outside the gene matches: 5. CDR3 nucleotide sequence: TGTGCCAGCAGCTCGGACAGGGGGCCGCATGAAGCTTTCTTT. As protein: CASSSDRGPHEAFF.

This clonotype was counted a few times. The chain couples TRBV10-1 to TRBJ1-1; TRBD1 might be the D (6 bases). Trimming stripped 5 bases from V and 7 bases from J, with 14 bases between. From germline, CDR1 is WNHNN and CDR2 SYGVQD (reference sequence). This CDR3 has 13 residues. The CDR3 coding sequence is TGCGCCAGCAGTCGAGACAGGTCCAGTGAAGCTTTCTTT. It encodes CASSRDRSSEAFF.

This clonotype was seen repeatedly, ten times or more. J is TRBJ2-1 and V is TRBV7-2; TRBD2 matches at 7 bases. CDR1 is SGHTA and CDR2 is FQGNSA in the germline V gene. The CDR3 has 14 amino acids. J gave up 5 bases and V 4 bases, and 5 bases lay outside the gene matches. The CDR3 nucleotides read TGTGCCAGCAGCTCTGGGGACTATCACAATGAGCAGTTCTTC. Its translation: CASSSGDYHNEQFF.

The chain employs TRBV18 and TRBJ2-1; maybe TRBD2 (6 bases). Germline CDR1 is KGHSH and CDR2 is LQKENI. Trimming took off 4 bases at V and 7 bases at J, with 23 bases between the two ends. The CDR3 runs 17 residues. CDR3: CASSLPLRAWGDNEQFF. CDR3 coding DNA: TGTGCCAGCTCACTCCCGCTTCGGGCTTGGGGGGATAATGAGCAGTTCTTC.

As for this clonotype: This may come from a read error, since a much larger clone is one base off. V gene TRBV30 combines with J gene TRBJ2-2; D unclear. The germline V gene has CDR1 GTSNPN and CDR2 SVGIG (reference sequence). The CDR3 consists of 11 residues. V was trimmed by 8 bases and J by 6 bases, leaving 10 bases between them. The CDR3 spells CARKGPGELFF. As DNA, the CDR3 is TGTGCCAGGAAAGGGCCCGGGGAGCTGTTTTTT.